The clone carrying this T cell receptor beta chain was seen a single time. The data stem from a study of cytomegalovirus exposure and HLA in healthy donors. The PCR contained 60 Vbeta and 13 Jbeta primers. Sequencing was performed with immunoSEQ multiplex PCR; in TCRdb, only in-frame clones are kept and a portion is missing. The table records 100,000 to 150,000 clones, approximately 74% of them present only once. The V gene's germline CDR1 is MDHEN and CDR2 SYDVKM. This CDR3 comprises 13 residues. V lost 2 bases to trimming and J lost 3 bases, with 7 bases between them. The source of this sequence is a male donor in good health and CMV-seronegative. The source material was PBMCs. The rearrangement links TRBV28 to TRBJ1-2; D call uncertain. Here the CDR3 reads CASSLLNHYGYTF. CDR3 in DNA: TGTGCCAGCAGTTTACTAAACCACTATGGCTACACCTTC.